Listed here is a single TCR beta chain. No antigen is known for it. Qualities for individual bases were not recorded, and no much larger clone is one base off. Counted from cysteine to phenylalanine, this CDR3 has 15 amino acids. Only the CDR3 portion is preserved as DNA: 45 bases, with reading frame beginning at the first base. Taken from the germline V gene (reference sequence), the CDR1 and CDR2 loops are LNHNV and YYDKDF. At the junction V is shortened by 4 bases and J by 4 bases, with 16 bases in between. The cohort consisted of 650 to 850 healthy bone marrow donors. At the time of sampling, all cohort members were nominally healthy, though unrecorded immune exposures were likely present. The donor was CMV seronegative and was included in the group of a few hundred seronegative cohort members. A peripheral blood sample was collected from each donor, and TCR beta sequencing was performed on peripheral blood mononuclear cells. The Qiagen DNeasy Blood Extraction Kit was used to extract genomic DNA from the blood cell samples.

The data were taken from a study of cytomegalovirus exposure and HLA in healthy donors (dated by TCRdb to 2017 to 2019). Regarding the study in general: In an earlier analysis of 587 of the donors, 276 Gb of sequence data and some 120 million unique TCR beta sequences from approximately 180 million T cells were reported. Besides the first cohort of about 730 subjects, a separate validation cohort made up of roughly 120 different subjects was used. Among about 390 genotyped donors of the cohort, an average of 235,054 unique TCR beta nucleotide sequences were sequenced per donor, about a sixth of them non-productive. Class I and class II HLA loci were covered by the typing at four-digit resolution. Of the roughly 400 genotyped donors, 75% to 85% were placed in the genetic ancestry cluster associated with self-reported Caucasian donors. The study combined high-throughput TCR immunosequencing, statistical association of individual TCRs with disease status, and machine learning to predict cytomegalovirus infection status. An earlier analysis of 587 of the donors used high-throughput TCR beta sequencing to judge whether each TCR beta V gene segment behaved as functional or pseudogenic. A later analysis re-examined previously published TCR beta repertoires from 500 to 700 donors and added high-resolution HLA genotyping to investigate patterns of TCR occurrence. The T cell repertoires of under 750 subjects were profiled by immunosequencing and related to cytomegalovirus serostatus. The number of typed donors differed by locus: roughly 629-640 for A, B, C, DRB1 and DQB1; roughly 510 for DQA1; approximately 600 for DPA1; and roughly 450 for DPB1. The study aimed to test whether cataloging public T cell receptors could reveal signatures of past pathogen exposure. Every discovery cohort repertoire had been produced on one sequencing platform. An early release covering more than 500 HLA-typed donors comprised about 290 gigabases of sequencing data and about 90 million unique TCR sequences. In a later genetic analysis, genome-wide SNP genotypes for 398 of the 666 donors were used, and that subset was treated as a discovery cohort. In the later analysis, no new phenotypic data were used to find candidate immune exposures; instead, reliance was placed on TCR beta sequences and their occurrence across donors. Donor age, sex, ethnicity and CMV serostatus were collected together with the repertoire data. Five DR-DQ haplotypes were treated as single units for association and clustering because of strong linkage in the cohort.

On the study overall, not on this receptor specifically: The classifier was reported to diagnose cytomegalovirus status with high specificity and sensitivity in both the original and validation cohorts. HLA typing was unavailable for some donors at each locus, so association tests used only the typed subset. A further reported finding was that TCR beta sequences accurately predicted the HLA-A and HLA-B alleles for most subjects in the first cohort. When HLA alleles, especially DR and DQ, strongly co-occurred, attributing TCR associations to individual alleles was difficult. An earlier analysis of around 540 of the donors showed that most TCR beta V segments appeared in productive rearrangements either about 87% or about 30% of the time, which broadly matched IMGT annotations. The authors suggested that the approach could potentially be generalized to other disease states and immunological phenotypes. According to a later analysis, parvovirus B19, influenza, CMV and Epstein-Barr virus appeared linked to several top co-occurrence clusters. Most TCR sequences were observed very rarely across donors, whereas some public TCRs were present in many individuals. Compared with the roughly 720-donor mean, donors in an Asian-associated ancestry cluster had fewer N-insertions in productive TCRs, according to a later genetic analysis. At a false discovery rate of 0.05, a later analysis linked about 17,000 TCR beta sequences to specific HLA alleles. A few of the identified cytomegalovirus-associated TCR beta chains were confirmed in vitro to be specific for cytomegalovirus antigens. Sequencing depth was assumed to be roughly uniform across donors in the presence/absence analyses, though that assumption may not hold. A later genetic analysis associated a missense DCLRE1C variant with V-gene and J-gene trimming of TCR beta chains, and an independent cohort replicated the association. In a later analysis, most CMV-associated TCR beta chains were found to appear HLA-restricted, with HLA associations seemingly driven largely by CMV exposure. Because counts were too low, about 15 rarely observed V segments, including chromosome 9 orphons, were left out of the earlier analysis of 587 of the donors. Linkage disequilibrium might explain the correlated functional status among segregating V segments, but an unknown experimental factor could not be ruled out. A later analysis found that TCR association rates varied across HLA loci, with DRB1 alleles showing the most associated TCRs and HLA-C alleles the fewest. For the cohort, immune exposure information was limited to CMV serostatus. Some IMGT-functional V segments, including TRBV6-2 and TRBV6-3, could not be told apart with the 87-base-pair reads, so those segments were excluded. The sequencing pipeline was judged likely to have produced a cluster of highly shared sequence variants as a technical artifact. The cohort was sequenced for TCR beta chains only, and without alpha or paired-chain data the features that could be detected were limited. A later analysis found that HLA-associated TCR beta chains were more clonally expanded and had lower generation probabilities than equally common non-associated chains. In the study, around 150 TCR beta chains were listed as associated with cytomegalovirus.

Library method: the immunoSEQ multiplex PCR assay. For the multiplex PCR, a mixture combining 60 forward primers for TCR Vbeta segments and 13 reverse primers for TCR Jbeta segments was used. A multiplex PCR assay on genomic DNA amplified the CDR3 region of rearranged TCR beta genes. The amplified TCR beta libraries were sequenced on the Illumina HiSeq System as 87-base-pair reads. The source study handled its data this way. A later analysis tallied roughly 76 million unique TCR beta chains across the 666 repertoires, and some 10 million of those chains were shared by two or more donors. Raw reads were error-corrected and collapsed into unique sequences with a nearest-neighbor algorithm that merged closely related sequences to remove PCR and sequencing errors. V, D and J gene segments were assigned by aligning CDR3 sequences to IMGT reference sequences. For a sequence to be retained, at least a six-nucleotide match to both a V gene segment and a J gene segment was required. A rearrangement was called productive if the CDR3 had no stop codons and remained in frame with V and J, and every other rearrangement was called non-productive. CDR3 was defined by IMGT convention, running from the second conserved V-encoded cysteine to the conserved J-encoded phenylalanine. The earlier analysis of roughly 590 of the donors excluded any sequence lacking an unambiguous match to a single V gene segment. In an earlier analysis of approximately 500 of the donors, a V segment was called functional when productive rearrangements were above 56.7%, and segregating when the standard deviation between donors exceeded 5%. To diagnose cytomegalovirus status from the catalog of TCR beta chain sequences, a statistical classification framework was built. In a later analysis, V and J genes were assigned by comparing TCR nucleotide sequences against IMGT/GENE-DB human TR gene sequences. The TCRdist pipeline was used in a later analysis to assign CDR3 sequences and most-parsimonious VDJ recombination scenarios. A later analysis defined each TCR beta chain by its CDR3 amino acid sequence plus V-gene family, and excluded reads lacking a unique V-gene family. As a way to deal with suspected cross-contamination and a sequencing artifact, a later analysis dropped 450 to 700 nucleotide sequences that were highly shared and had low generation probability. In a later analysis, a clonal expansion index for each public chain was calculated from normalized within-repertoire ranks of inferred template counts. Generation probabilities in a later analysis came from a VDJ recombination model fitted to out-of-frame rearrangements, and those results were checked against IGoR. In a later analysis, TCR-TCR, TCR-HLA and TCR-CMV co-occurrence was scored with hypergeometric tests, and a repertoire-size bias correction was applied to TCR pairs. In a later analysis, false discovery rates were estimated by permuting HLA or CMV assignments 20 times. In a later analysis, co-occurring TCRs were grouped with DBSCAN, and TCRdist sequence similarity was added when clustering was performed within HLA-allele-positive subsets. For co-occurrence clustering, repertoires with fewer than 30,000 or more than 120,000 public chains were excluded, along with roughly five repertoires with anomalous nucleotide sharing. The source is immuneACCESS, and TCRdb retained only in-frame sequences with V and J called. Part of the clones is not carried over; for the studies checked, unresolved V genes explain less than half of this, and the remainder is unexplained. V, J and clone size were drawn from that table, and D and trimming were deduced from the DNA. The sample table contains about 150,000 clones; only one count was recorded for approximately 75% of them. 2.8% of the sample rests with the top ten.

This chain is built from TRBV15 and TRBJ1-1; no D gene can be assigned with confidence. The sequence was obtained from a man younger than 35 in good health and CMV-seronegative. The sample taken for sequencing was PBMCs. The nucleotide sequence is given as TGTGCCACCAGCACCCCGGTAACCTTTAGCACTGAAGCTTTCTTT. It translates to CATSTPVTFSTEAFF.